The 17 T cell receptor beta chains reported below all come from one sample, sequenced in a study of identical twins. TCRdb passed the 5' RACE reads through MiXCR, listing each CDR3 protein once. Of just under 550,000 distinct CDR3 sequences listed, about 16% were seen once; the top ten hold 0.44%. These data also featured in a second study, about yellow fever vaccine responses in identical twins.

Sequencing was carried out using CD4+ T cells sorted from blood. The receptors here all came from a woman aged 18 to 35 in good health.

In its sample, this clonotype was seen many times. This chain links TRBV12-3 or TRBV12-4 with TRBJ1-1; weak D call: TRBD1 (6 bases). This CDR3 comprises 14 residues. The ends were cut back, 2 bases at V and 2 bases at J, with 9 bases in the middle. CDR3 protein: CASSLRGTNTEAFF. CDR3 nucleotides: TGTGCCAGCAGTTTAAGAGGGACAAACACTGAAGCTTTCTTT.

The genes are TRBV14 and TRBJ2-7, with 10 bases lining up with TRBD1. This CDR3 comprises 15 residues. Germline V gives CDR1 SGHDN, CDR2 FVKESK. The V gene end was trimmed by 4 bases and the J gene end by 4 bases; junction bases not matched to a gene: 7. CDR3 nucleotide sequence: TGTGCCAGCAGCCTCTACCGGGACAGGGGTTACGAGCAGTACTTC. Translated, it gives CASSLYRDRGYEQYF.

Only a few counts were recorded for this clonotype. The CDR3 nucleotides are TGTGCCAGCAGCTTAAACCGCGCGGACACTGAAGCTTTCTTT. It encodes CASSLNRADTEAFF. The gene calls are TRBV7-3 and TRBJ1-1; D ambiguous. Trimming took off 1 base at V and 3 bases at J, with 9 bases between the two ends. Germline values: CDR1 SGHTA, CDR2 FQGTGA. The CDR3 loop spans 14 amino acids.

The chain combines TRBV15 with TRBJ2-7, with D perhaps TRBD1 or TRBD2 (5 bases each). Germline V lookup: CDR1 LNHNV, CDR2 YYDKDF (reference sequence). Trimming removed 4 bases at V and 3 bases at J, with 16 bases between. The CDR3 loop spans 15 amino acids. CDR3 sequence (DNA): TGTGCCACCAGCATAGCCGGGACCTCAATCTACGAGCAGTACTTC. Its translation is CATSIAGTSIYEQYF.

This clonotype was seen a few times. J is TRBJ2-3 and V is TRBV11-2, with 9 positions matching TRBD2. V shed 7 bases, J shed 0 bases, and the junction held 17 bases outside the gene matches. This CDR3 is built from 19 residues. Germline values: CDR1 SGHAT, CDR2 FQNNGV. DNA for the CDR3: TGTGCCAGCAAGGAGGGTCGGCTAGCGGGGCCCTATAGCACAGATACGCAGTATTTT. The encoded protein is CASKEGRLAGPYSTDTQYF.

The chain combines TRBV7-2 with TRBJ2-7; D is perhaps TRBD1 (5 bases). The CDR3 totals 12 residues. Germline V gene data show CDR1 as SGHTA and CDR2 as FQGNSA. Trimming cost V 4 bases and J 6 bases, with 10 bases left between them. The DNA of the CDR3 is TGTGCCAGCAGCTCAGGGTTTGGCGAGCAGTACGTC. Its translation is CASSSGFGEQYV.

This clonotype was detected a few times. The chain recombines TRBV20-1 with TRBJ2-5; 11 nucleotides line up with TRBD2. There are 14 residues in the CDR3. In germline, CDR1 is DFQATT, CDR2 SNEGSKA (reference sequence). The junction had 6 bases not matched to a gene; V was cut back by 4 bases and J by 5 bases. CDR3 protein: CSAKRTSGLETQYF. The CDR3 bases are TGCAGTGCTAAGCGGACTAGCGGGCTGGAGACCCAGTACTTC.

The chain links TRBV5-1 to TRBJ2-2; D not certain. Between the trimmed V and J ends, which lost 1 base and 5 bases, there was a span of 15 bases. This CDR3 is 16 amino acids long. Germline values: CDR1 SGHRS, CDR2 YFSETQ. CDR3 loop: CASSLPVETMTGELFF. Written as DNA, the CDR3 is TGCGCCAGCAGCTTGCCTGTAGAAACGATGACCGGGGAGCTGTTTTTT.

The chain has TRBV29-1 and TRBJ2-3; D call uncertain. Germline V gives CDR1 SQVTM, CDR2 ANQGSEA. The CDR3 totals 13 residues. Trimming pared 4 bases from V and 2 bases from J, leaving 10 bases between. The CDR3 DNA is TGCAGCGTTGCGGGCGGATCCACAGATACGCAGTATTTT. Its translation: CSVAGGSTDTQYF.

The CDR3 nucleotides read TGTGCCAGCACCCGGGCCCGGGACCTCTTCGAGCAGTACTTC. This encodes CASTRARDLFEQYF. This rearrangement joins TRBV6-1 to TRBJ2-7; D might be TRBD1 or TRBD2, each matching 5 bases. The V and J ends lost 7 bases and 6 bases respectively, with 19 bases between them. Germline V gene data show CDR1 as MNHNS and CDR2 as SASEGT. The CDR3 consists of 14 residues.

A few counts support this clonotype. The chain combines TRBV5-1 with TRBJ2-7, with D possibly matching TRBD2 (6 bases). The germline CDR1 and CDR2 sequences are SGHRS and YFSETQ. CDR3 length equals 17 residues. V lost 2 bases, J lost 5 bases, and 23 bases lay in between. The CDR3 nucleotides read TGCGCCAGCAGCTTAGGGATCCGGGACTCCCGACTCCACGAGCAGTACTTC. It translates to CASSLGIRDSRLHEQYF.

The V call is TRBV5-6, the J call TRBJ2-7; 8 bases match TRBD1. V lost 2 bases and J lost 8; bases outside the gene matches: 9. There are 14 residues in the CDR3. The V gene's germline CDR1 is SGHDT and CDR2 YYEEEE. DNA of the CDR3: TGTGCCAGCAGCTTCCGGACAGGGAATGGGAAGCAGTACTTC. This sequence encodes CASSFRTGNGKQYF.

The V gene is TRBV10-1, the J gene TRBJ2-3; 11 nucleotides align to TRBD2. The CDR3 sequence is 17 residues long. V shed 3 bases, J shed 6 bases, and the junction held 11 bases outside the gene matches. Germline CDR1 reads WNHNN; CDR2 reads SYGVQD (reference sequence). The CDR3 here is CASSEVAASGRTDTQYF. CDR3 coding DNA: TGCGCCAGCAGTGAAGTGGCGGCTAGCGGGAGGACTGATACGCAGTATTTT.

CDR3 loop: CASSLGELAGVGEQYF. As DNA, the CDR3 is TGTGCCAGCAGCTTGGGCGAACTAGCGGGAGTCGGCGAGCAGTACTTC. V usage is TRBV5-5 and J usage is TRBJ2-7, with 11 nucleotides matching TRBD2. Per germline, CDR1 SGHKS and CDR2 YYEKEE (reference sequence). Losses at the gene ends were 0 bases for V and 6 bases for J; bases not matched to a gene: 8. CDR3 length: 16 residues.

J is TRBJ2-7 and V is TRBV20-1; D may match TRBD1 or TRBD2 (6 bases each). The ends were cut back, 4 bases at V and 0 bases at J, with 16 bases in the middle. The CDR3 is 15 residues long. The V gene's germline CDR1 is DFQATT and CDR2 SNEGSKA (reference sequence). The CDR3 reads CSATPRGRSSYEQYV. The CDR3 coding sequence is TGCAGTGCTACCCCCCGGGGGCGAAGCTCCTACGAGCAGTACGTC.

In DNA form, the CDR3 reads TGTGCCAGCTCACCACGGGCCAGTGGAAACACCATATATTTT. Protein: CASSPRASGNTIYF. The chain recombines TRBV18 with TRBJ1-3; D is undetermined. The V gene's germline CDR1 is KGHSH and CDR2 LQKENI. The ends were cut back, 1 base at V and 3 bases at J, with 7 bases in the middle. This CDR3 comprises 14 residues.

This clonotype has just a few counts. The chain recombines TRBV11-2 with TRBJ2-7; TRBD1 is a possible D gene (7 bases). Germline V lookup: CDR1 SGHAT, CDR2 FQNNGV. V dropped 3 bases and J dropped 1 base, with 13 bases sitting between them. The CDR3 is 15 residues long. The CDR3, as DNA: TGTGCCAGCAGCTTGGGGCAGGGGGGATCCTACGAGCAGTACGTC. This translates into CASSLGQGGSYEQYV.